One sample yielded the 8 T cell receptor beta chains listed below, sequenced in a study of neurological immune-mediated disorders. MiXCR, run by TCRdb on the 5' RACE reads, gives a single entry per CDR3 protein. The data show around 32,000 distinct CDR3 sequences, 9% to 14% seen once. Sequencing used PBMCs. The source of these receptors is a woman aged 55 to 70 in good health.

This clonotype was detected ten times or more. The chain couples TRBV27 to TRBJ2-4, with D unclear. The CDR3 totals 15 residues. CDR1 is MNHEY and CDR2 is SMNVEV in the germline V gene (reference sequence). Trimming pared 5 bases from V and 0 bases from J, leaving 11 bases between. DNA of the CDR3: TGTGCCAGCAGTCCATGGGCAGCAGCCAAAAACATTCAGTACTTC. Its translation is CASSPWAAAKNIQYF.

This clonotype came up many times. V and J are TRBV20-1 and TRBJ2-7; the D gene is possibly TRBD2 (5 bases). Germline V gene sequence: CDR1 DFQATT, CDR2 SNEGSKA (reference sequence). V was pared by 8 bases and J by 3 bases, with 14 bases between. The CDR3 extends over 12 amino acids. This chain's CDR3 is CSTGRGFYEQYF. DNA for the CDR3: TGCAGTACGGGCCGAGGGTTCTACGAGCAGTACTTC.

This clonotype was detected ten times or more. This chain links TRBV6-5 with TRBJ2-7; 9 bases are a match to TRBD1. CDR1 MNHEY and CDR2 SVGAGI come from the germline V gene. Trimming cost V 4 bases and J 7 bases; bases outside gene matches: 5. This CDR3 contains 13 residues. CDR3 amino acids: CASSFRQGGEQYF. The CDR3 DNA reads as TGTGCCAGCAGTTTTCGACAGGGGGGAGAGCAGTACTTC.

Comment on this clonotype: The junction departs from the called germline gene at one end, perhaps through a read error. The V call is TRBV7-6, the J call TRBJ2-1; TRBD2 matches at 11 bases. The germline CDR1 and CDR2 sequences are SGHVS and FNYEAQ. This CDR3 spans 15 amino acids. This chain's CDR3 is CVSSLLAGGRNEQFF. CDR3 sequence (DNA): TGTGTCAGCAGCTTGTTAGCGGGGGGGCGGAATGAGCAGTTCTTC.

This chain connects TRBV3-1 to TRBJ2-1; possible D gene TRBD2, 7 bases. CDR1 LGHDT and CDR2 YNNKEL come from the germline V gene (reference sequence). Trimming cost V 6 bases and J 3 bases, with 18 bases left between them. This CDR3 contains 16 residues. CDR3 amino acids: CASSPKTGGHYNEQFF. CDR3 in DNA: TGTGCCAGCAGTCCTAAAACGGGGGGCCACTACAATGAGCAGTTCTTC.

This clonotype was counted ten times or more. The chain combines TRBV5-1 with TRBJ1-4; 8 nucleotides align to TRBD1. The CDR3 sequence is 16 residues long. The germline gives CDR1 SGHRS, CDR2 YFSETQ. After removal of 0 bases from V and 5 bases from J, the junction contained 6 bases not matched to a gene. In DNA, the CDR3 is TGCGCCAGCAGCTTGGGACAGGGGATAGGGAATGAAAAACTGTTTTTT. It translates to CASSLGQGIGNEKLFF.

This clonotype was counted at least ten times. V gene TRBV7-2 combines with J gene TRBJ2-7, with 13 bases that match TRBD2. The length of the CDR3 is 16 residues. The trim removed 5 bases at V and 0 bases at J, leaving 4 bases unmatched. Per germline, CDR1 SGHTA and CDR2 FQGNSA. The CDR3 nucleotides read TGTGCCAGCAGCCCCTGGACTAGCGGGAGCTCCTACGAGCAGTACTTC. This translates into CASSPWTSGSSYEQYF.

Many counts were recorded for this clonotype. In DNA, the CDR3 is TGTGCCAGCAGCAGGGGTCAAGAGACCCAGTACTTC. It codes for CASSRGQETQYF. The chain couples TRBV5-5 to TRBJ2-5, with D perhaps TRBD1 (5 bases). Trimming took 4 bases from V and 2 from J, leaving 6 bases between them. Germline V gives CDR1 SGHKS, CDR2 YYEKEE (reference sequence). The CDR3 contains 12 residues.